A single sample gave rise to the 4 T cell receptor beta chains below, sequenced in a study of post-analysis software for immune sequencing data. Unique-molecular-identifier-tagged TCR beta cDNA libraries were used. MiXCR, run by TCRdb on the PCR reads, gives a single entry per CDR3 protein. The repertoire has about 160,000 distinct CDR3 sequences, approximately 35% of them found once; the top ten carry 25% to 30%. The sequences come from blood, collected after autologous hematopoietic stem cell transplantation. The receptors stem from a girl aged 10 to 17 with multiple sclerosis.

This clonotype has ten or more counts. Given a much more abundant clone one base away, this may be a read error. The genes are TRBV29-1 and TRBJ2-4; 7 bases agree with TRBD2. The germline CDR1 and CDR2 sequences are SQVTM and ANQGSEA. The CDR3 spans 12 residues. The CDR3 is CSGEVGGGIQYF. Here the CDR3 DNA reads TGCAGCGGTGAAGTGGGGGGGGGCATTCAGTACTTC.

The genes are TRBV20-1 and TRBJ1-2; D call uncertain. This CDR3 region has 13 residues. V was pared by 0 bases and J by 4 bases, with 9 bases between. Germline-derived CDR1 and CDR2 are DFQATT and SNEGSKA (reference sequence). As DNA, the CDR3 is TGCAGTGCTAGAGAGTCGGGGTCCTATGGCTACACCTTC. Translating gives CSARESGSYGYTF.

CDR3 sequence (DNA): TGTGCCAGCAGTGAAGCCCACTCGACAGGGGCTAACTATGGCTACACCTTC. Its protein is CASSEAHSTGANYGYTF. This chain links TRBV25-1 with TRBJ1-2; 8 nucleotides align to TRBD1. CDR1 and CDR2 from the germline V gene are MGHDK and SYGVNS. This CDR3 is built from 17 residues. V was clipped by 2 bases and J by 0 bases; unmatched bases: 8.

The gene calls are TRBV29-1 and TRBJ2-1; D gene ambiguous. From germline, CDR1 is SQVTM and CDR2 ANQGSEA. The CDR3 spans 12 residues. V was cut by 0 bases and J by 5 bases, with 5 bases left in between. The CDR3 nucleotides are TGCAGCGTTGAAGATGGTGACAATGAGCAGTTCTTC. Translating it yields CSVEDGDNEQFF.